This T cell receptor (beta chain) emerged from a study of T cells and Merkel cell carcinoma outcomes. Trimming took off 4 bases at V and 0 bases at J, with 12 bases between the two ends. The germline V gene has CDR1 SGHTA and CDR2 FQGNSA. This CDR3 region has 15 residues. Assay used: immunoSEQ multiplex PCR; TCRdb lists only in-frame clones, some missing. This sample carries 11,000 to 15,000 clones, 80% to 95% of them seen once, and the ten largest clones take approximately 2%. The sample was tumor tissue from Merkel cell carcinoma. This receptor was taken from a human donor with Merkel cell carcinoma. The genes are TRBV7-2 and TRBJ1-2; D ambiguous. The DNA for the CDR3 is TGTGCCAGCAGCTCCTCCAGGTCCACTAACTATGGCTACACCTTC. It is translated as CASSSSRSTNYGYTF. Supplemented by reference TRBV7-2 and TRBJ1-2, the full variable domain reads GAGVSQSPSNKVTEKGKDVELRCDPISGHTALYWYRQSLGQGLEFLIYFQGNSAPDKSGLPSDRFSAERTGGSVSTLTIQRTQQEDSAVYLCASSSSRSTNYGYTFGSGTRLTVV.